This entry lists 29 T cell receptor beta chains sequenced from one sample in a study of vaccination and CD4 T cells after COVID-19. The antigens for these receptors are not known. Sequenced with the Oncomine TCR Beta short-read assay was DNA taken from cultured CD4+ T cells. Each CDR3 protein is one row after TCRdb ran MiXCR on the PCR reads. Of 3,500 to 4,500 distinct CDR3 sequences in the sample, approximately 20% are singletons; the top ten hold around 14%. Treatment noted: roughly 10-day PBMC culture with coronavirus spike peptide pools or control peptides (ViraFEST assay). Unexposed donor CD4+ T cells predated the COVID-19 pandemic, collected 2011-2018. Sequences were obtained from CD4+ T cells from blood, cultured in vitro. These receptors all come from a human donor in good health.

The rearrangement links TRBV21-1 to TRBJ2-3; the table calls TRBD1, which could not be checked here. TRBV21-1 is marked as a pseudogene. The length of the CDR3 is 19 residues. The CDR3 region is CASSKGCRGQDRAPDTQYF. The CDR3 DNA is TGTGCCAGCAGCAAAGGATGTAGGGGCCAGGACAGGGCCCCAGATACGCAGTATTTT.

This clonotype appeared a few times. The chain has TRBV15 and TRBJ2-7; D is unresolved. Germline V gene sequence: CDR1 LNHNV, CDR2 YYDKDF (reference sequence). The CDR3 is made up of 12 amino acids. V gave up 8 bases and J gave up 0 bases, with 8 bases separating them. The CDR3 coding sequence is TGTGCCACCTCATTCTACTCCTACGAGCAGTACTTC. Protein: CATSFYSYEQYF.

The chain combines TRBV7-9 with TRBJ1-2; possibly TRBD1 for D (6 bases). V shed 3 bases and J shed 5 bases, with 19 bases lying between them. The CDR3 runs to 16 residues. Germline CDR1 and CDR2: SEHNR and FQNEAQ (reference sequence). The CDR3 is CASSLGPKDRNYGYTF. The DNA for the CDR3 is TGTGCCAGCAGCTTGGGGCCCAAGGACAGAAATTATGGCTACACCTTC.

This clonotype was counted a few times. CDR3: CASSWPGAGGELFF. The CDR3 region has the DNA TGTGCCAGCAGCTGGCCCGGGGCGGGCGGGGAGCTGTTTTTT. J is TRBJ2-2 and V is TRBV7-3; D might be TRBD1 or TRBD2, each matching 5 bases. CDR3 length: 14 amino acids. The germline V gene has CDR1 SGHTA and CDR2 FQGTGA. Trimming removed 4 bases at V and 7 bases at J, with 13 bases between.

The chain has TRBV14 and TRBJ2-7; possibly TRBD1 for D (6 bases). CDR3 size: 15 residues. CDR1 and CDR2 from the germline V gene are SGHDN and FVKESK. The V gene lost 4 bases and the J gene lost 9 bases, with 22 bases spanning the gap. This CDR3 is CASSPRGTLVLWQYF. CDR3 coding DNA: TGTGCCAGCAGCCCAAGAGGGACACTAGTATTATGGCAGTACTTC.

V is TRBV20-1 and J is TRBJ2-7, with TRBD2 identical over 11 bases. The CDR3 length is 13 residues. Trimming took 6 bases from V and 2 from J; bases not matched to a gene: 3. The V gene's germline CDR1 is DFQATT and CDR2 SNEGSKA (reference sequence). DNA for the CDR3: TGCAGTGCGCAGACTAGCGGGACCTACGAGCAGTACTTC. Translated, it gives CSAQTSGTYEQYF.

The rearrangement links TRBV19 to TRBJ1-2, with 7 bases matching TRBD1. With V trimmed by 8 bases and J by 8 bases, 14 bases remained unmatched. From germline, CDR1 is LNHDA and CDR2 SQIVND (reference sequence). The CDR3 sequence is 14 residues long. The CDR3 loop is CASSPPNRGRGYTF. In DNA form, the CDR3 reads TGTGCCAGTTCGCCCCCAAACAGGGGAAGGGGCTACACCTTC.

This chain uses TRBV5-4 with TRBJ2-3; 8 bases are shared with TRBD2. The germline V gene has CDR1 SGHNT and CDR2 YYREEE (reference sequence). With 0 bases clipped from V and 1 base from J, the junction kept 7 bases outside the gene matches. The CDR3 sequence is 17 residues long. The CDR3 DNA reads as TGTGCCAGCAGCTTGGGGGGGACTAGGTTAGGCACAGATACGCAGTATTTT. It codes for CASSLGGTRLGTDTQYF.

The V call is TRBV2, the J call TRBJ2-1, with 9 bases aligning to TRBD2. Germline V lookup: CDR1 SNHLY, CDR2 FYNNEI. With 4 bases clipped from V and 3 bases from J, the junction kept 1 base outside the gene matches. The CDR3 is 14 amino acids. CDR3 coding DNA: TGTGCCAGCAGTGGACTAGCGGACTACAATGAGCAGTTCTTC. This sequence encodes CASSGLADYNEQFF.

The chain employs TRBV15 and TRBJ2-1, with 9 bases lining up with TRBD2. V lost 3 bases and J lost 4; bases outside the gene matches: 10. From germline, CDR1 is LNHNV and CDR2 YYDKDF (reference sequence). There are 17 residues in the CDR3. The CDR3 reads CATSRDHSGSRYNEQFF. The CDR3 DNA follows: TGTGCCACCAGCAGGGATCATAGCGGGAGTAGATACAATGAGCAGTTCTTC.

The chain couples TRBV15 to TRBJ2-3; D call uncertain. This CDR3 comprises 16 residues. Germline values: CDR1 LNHNV, CDR2 YYDKDF (reference sequence). Trimming pared 0 bases from V and 3 bases from J, leaving 13 bases between. The CDR3 region has the DNA TGTGCCACCAGCAGAGAATCGGCTGGGTTGACAGATACGCAGTATTTT. Its translation: CATSRESAGLTDTQYF.

Notes on this clonotype: One end of the junction varies from germline; a read error may be responsible. The V call is TRBV5-4, the J call TRBJ1-1; D possibly corresponds to TRBD1 (6 bases). The CDR3 is 16 residues long. The germline V gene encodes CDR1 SGHNT and CDR2 YYREEE (reference sequence). CDR3 sequence reads: CTSSPGAGGIGTEAFF. Here the CDR3 DNA reads TGTACCAGCAGCCCCGGAGCGGGGGGCATAGGCACTGAAGCTTTCTTT.

This rearrangement joins TRBV7-8 to TRBJ1-1, with 9 bases that match TRBD1. CDR1 and CDR2 from the germline V gene are SGHVS and FQNEAQ. With 5 bases clipped from V and 5 bases from J, the junction kept 15 bases outside the gene matches. This CDR3 comprises 17 residues. The chain's CDR3 is CASSPSPPGQGYTEAFF. CDR3 sequence (DNA): TGTGCCAGCAGCCCTAGCCCGCCGGGACAGGGTTATACTGAAGCTTTCTTT.

This clonotype was counted a few times. V gene TRBV20-1 combines with J gene TRBJ2-5, with 9 bases identical to TRBD2. CDR1 DFQATT and CDR2 SNEGSKA come from the germline V gene (reference sequence). The junction had 8 bases not matched to a gene; V was cut back by 5 bases and J by 4 bases. This CDR3 is built from 14 residues. CDR3 in DNA: TGCAGTGCTTACGCGGGAGGGGGGGGAGAGACCCAGTACTTC. Translation gives CSAYAGGGGETQYF.

In its sample, this clonotype was seen a few times. This chain joins TRBV2 and TRBJ1-6, with D uncertain. Deletions cut 3 bases from V and 10 bases from J, with 10 bases between. This CDR3 has 13 residues. Germline V gene data show CDR1 as SNHLY and CDR2 as FYNNEI. CDR3 in DNA: TGTGCCAGCAGTGATATGCGGGCATCACCCCTCCACTTT. It is translated as CASSDMRASPLHF.

The rearrangement uses TRBV5-1 and TRBJ2-3, with D perhaps TRBD1 or TRBD2 (5 bases each). Looked up from germline, CDR1 is SGHRS and CDR2 is YFSETQ. This CDR3 has 15 amino acids. The V end lost 7 bases, the J end lost 2 bases, and 17 bases lay between the germline ends. The CDR3 DNA sequence: TGCGCCAGCCTACCCTTCGGGACCTTCACAGATACGCAGTATTTT. This gives the protein CASLPFGTFTDTQYF.

This clonotype was recorded a few times. This sequence joins TRBV28 and TRBJ2-7; D might be TRBD1 or TRBD2, each matching 6 bases. The V end lost 6 bases, the J end lost 2 bases, and 17 bases lay between the germline ends. The CDR3 length is 15 residues. Germline-derived CDR1 and CDR2 are MDHEN and SYDVKM. CDR3 coding DNA: TGTGCCAGCAGCTTTGGCGGGACAAATACCTACGAGCAGTACTTC. Translating it yields CASSFGGTNTYEQYF. Looking up the rest from reference TRBV28 and TRBJ2-7 gives the full variable domain: DVKVTQSSRYLVKRTGEKVFLECVQDMDHENMFWYRQDPGLGLRLIYFSYDVKMKEKGDIPEGYSVSREKKERFSLILESASTNQTSMYLCASSFGGTNTYEQYFGPGTRLTVT.

V gene TRBV27 combines with J gene TRBJ1-2, with D possibly TRBD1 on 5 matching bases. Germline V gene data show CDR1 as MNHEY and CDR2 as SMNVEV (reference sequence). V was clipped by 1 base and J by 4 bases, with 13 bases between them. CDR3 length: 15 residues. CDR3 DNA: TGTGCCAGCAGTTTATTAGGTCAGGGAAGCTATGGCTACACCTTC. It translates to CASSLLGQGSYGYTF.

The J gene is TRBJ1-4, the V gene TRBV4-2; D is possibly TRBD1 (5 bases). Germline CDR1 LGHNA, CDR2 YNFKEQ. This CDR3 spans 15 amino acids. Deletions cut 2 bases from V and 8 bases from J, with 15 bases between. CDR3 nucleotide sequence: TGTGCCAGCAGCCAACCTGAAGGGGCAGGGGAAAAACTGTTTTTT. Translating it yields CASSQPEGAGEKLFF.

This clonotype has only a few counts. The chain has TRBV28 and TRBJ2-5; D unclear. The germline gives CDR1 MDHEN, CDR2 SYDVKM. V was cut by 7 bases and J by 2 bases, with 17 bases left in between. The CDR3 length is 15 residues. CDR3 in DNA: TGTGCCAGCACCACTTCTCCGGCGGCTCAAGAGACCCAGTACTTC. Translation gives CASTTSPAAQETQYF.

This clonotype was detected a few times. The chain couples TRBV2 to TRBJ1-3; D is uncertain. V shed 5 bases and J shed 3 bases, with 5 bases lying between them. Germline CDR1 SNHLY, CDR2 FYNNEI. The CDR3 extends over 12 amino acids. CDR3 nucleotide sequence: TGTGCCAGCAGTTACAGTGGAAACACCATATATTTT. Translating gives CASSYSGNTIYF.

The V gene is TRBV30, the J gene TRBJ1-6, with TRBD1 identical over 7 bases. The CDR3 loop spans 13 amino acids. The germline CDR1 and CDR2 sequences are GTSNPN and SVGIG (reference sequence). J lost 10 bases, V lost 2 bases, and 5 bases had no gene match. CDR3 sequence: CAWSRTGGSPLHF. The CDR3 DNA is TGTGCCTGGAGTCGGACAGGAGGCTCACCCCTCCACTTT.

The rearrangement uses TRBV20-1 and TRBJ1-2; the match to TRBD1 covers 7 bases. This CDR3 comprises 14 residues. Per germline, CDR1 DFQATT and CDR2 SNEGSKA (reference sequence). Trimming took 6 bases from V and 0 from J; bases not matched to a gene: 7. The DNA for the CDR3 is TGCAGTGCCCAACCGGACAGGACTAACTATGGCTACACCTTC. Translating it yields CSAQPDRTNYGYTF.

The chain links TRBV19 to TRBJ2-1; D not certain. Trimming pared 3 bases from V and 3 bases from J, leaving 9 bases between. This CDR3 has 14 amino acids. Germline V gene lookup returns CDR1 LNHDA and CDR2 SQIVND (reference sequence). The CDR3 reads CASSMDRRYNEQFF. CDR3 in DNA: TGTGCCAGTAGTATGGACCGCCGCTACAATGAGCAGTTCTTC.

This clonotype was seen a few times. The chain carries TRBV11-1 and TRBJ2-2; either TRBD1 or TRBD2 may fit D (5 bases each). Germline V gene sequence: CDR1 SGHAT, CDR2 FQDESV (reference sequence). V lost 5 bases and J 1 base, leaving 17 bases between the germline ends. This CDR3 is built from 17 residues. This CDR3 is CASSPRGGTGNTGELFF. The CDR3 DNA follows: TGTGCCAGCAGCCCCCGCGGTGGGACGGGGAACACCGGGGAGCTGTTTTTT.

This chain connects TRBV18 to TRBJ2-4, with a weak D call TRBD2 (7 bases). V was clipped by 0 bases and J by 5 bases, with 17 bases between them. CDR3 length equals 17 residues. Germline lookup yields CDR1 KGHSH and CDR2 LQKENI. As DNA, the CDR3 is TGTGCCAGCTCACCACCGCTTGGGGGGGCGCAGGAAAACATTCAGTACTTC. Translated, it gives CASSPPLGGAQENIQYF.

This rearrangement joins TRBV24-1 to TRBJ2-2; D might be TRBD2 (6 bases). Germline assignment: CDR1 KGHDR and CDR2 SFDVKD. V gave up 5 bases and J gave up 7 bases, with 13 bases separating them. The CDR3 loop spans 14 amino acids. The CDR3 nucleotides are TGTGCCACCAGTGTTGCGGGATTGGGCGGGGAGCTGTTTTTT. Protein: CATSVAGLGGELFF.

This chain connects TRBV2 to TRBJ2-2; no clear D gene. The germline gives CDR1 SNHLY, CDR2 FYNNEI. The CDR3 consists of 14 residues. The V end was cut by 3 bases, the J end by 4 bases, with 9 bases between. CDR3 DNA sequence: TGTGCCAGCAGTGAGGATTGGGCCACCGGGGAGCTGTTTTTT. Encoded protein: CASSEDWATGELFF.

CDR3 loop: CASSLVPQRGSFQETQYF. The CDR3 coding sequence is TGTGCCAGCAGCTTAGTTCCCCAGCGGGGGTCTTTCCAAGAGACCCAGTACTTC. This chain uses TRBV7-8 with TRBJ2-5; 8 bases are shared with TRBD2. CDR1 is SGHVS and CDR2 is FQNEAQ in the germline V gene. With V trimmed by 1 base and J by 1 base, 11 bases remained unmatched. The CDR3 consists of 18 residues.